The 29 T cell receptor beta chains given below trace back to one sample, sequenced in a study of T-cell reconstitution after alpha-beta-depleted transplantation in children. As it was prepared, the TCRbeta library received unique molecular identifiers. In TCRdb, the PCR reads were re-called with MiXCR into one record per CDR3 protein. The data contain about 440,000 distinct CDR3 sequences, 43% of them singletons. This specimen consisted of PBMCs, obtained before TCRalphabeta/CD19-depleted stem cell transplant. The source of these receptors is a girl aged 2 to 10 with aplastic anemia, due to receive a stem cell transplant.

This clonotype was counted a few times. The gene calls are TRBV12-3 or TRBV12-4 and TRBJ2-1, with TRBD2 matching 7 bases. This CDR3 region has 11 residues. V shed 3 bases and J 16 bases; nucleotides not matched to a gene: 6. DNA of the CDR3: TGTGCCAGCAGTTTGTCGGGACTACATTTCTTC. Translated, it gives CASSLSGLHFF.

V gene TRBV7-9 combines with J gene TRBJ1-1; the match to TRBD1 covers 7 bases. Germline assignment: CDR1 SEHNR and CDR2 FQNEAQ (reference sequence). V shed 6 bases and J 4 bases; nucleotides not matched to a gene: 8. The CDR3 spans 14 residues. This CDR3 is CASSWGQPSTEAFF. CDR3 nucleotides: TGTGCCAGCAGTTGGGGACAGCCATCCACTGAAGCTTTCTTT.

Many counts were recorded for this clonotype. The rearrangement links TRBV28 to TRBJ1-2; D gene unclear. Trimming cost V 6 bases and J 5 bases, with 7 bases left between them. CDR1 MDHEN and CDR2 SYDVKM come from the germline V gene. The CDR3 is 11 amino acids. The CDR3 region has the DNA TGTGCCAGCAGCGAAGCTTATGGCTACACCTTC. Encoded protein: CASSEAYGYTF.

This clonotype turned up a few times. This chain uses TRBV5-6 with TRBJ1-6; D uncertain. V was clipped by 1 base and J by 7 bases, with 12 bases between them. Looked up from germline, CDR1 is SGHDT and CDR2 is YYEEEE. This CDR3 spans 15 amino acids. As DNA, the CDR3 is TGTGCCAGCAGCTTGTTCCCAACGGCCAATTCACCCCTCCACTTT. Amino acids: CASSLFPTANSPLHF.

This clonotype was found many times. This rearrangement joins TRBV20-1 to TRBJ2-5, with 7 bases identical to TRBD2. The germline CDR1 and CDR2 sequences are DFQATT and SNEGSKA (reference sequence). The CDR3 consists of 13 residues. V lost 5 bases to trimming and J lost 1 base; unmatched junction nucleotides: 4. CDR3 nucleotides: TGCAGTGCTGGGGGAGGGTCCCAAGAGACCCAGTACTTC. This encodes CSAGGGSQETQYF.

In this sample, this clonotype turned up many times. The chain carries TRBV5-1 and TRBJ2-7; no reliable D call. The CDR3 totals 14 residues. V lost 1 base and J 2 bases, leaving 10 bases between the germline ends. Germline V gene data show CDR1 as SGHRS and CDR2 as YFSETQ. CDR3 bases: TGCGCCAGCAGCTTGACTACAACAGCCTACGAGCAGTACTTC. It yields the protein CASSLTTTAYEQYF. Complete variable domain (other parts from reference TRBV5-1 and TRBJ2-7): KAGVTQTPRYLIKTRGQQVTLSCSPISGHRSVSWYQQTPGQGLQFLFEYFSETQRNKGNFPGRFSGRQFSNSRSEMNVSTLELGDSALYLCASSLTTTAYEQYFGPGTRLTVT.

The sample holds many counts of this clonotype. The genes are TRBV15 and TRBJ1-1, with 10 nucleotides matching TRBD1. The CDR3 covers 15 residues. The V segment lost 3 bases and the J segment 4 bases; nucleotides outside the gene matches: 5. The germline V gene has CDR1 LNHNV and CDR2 YYDKDF (reference sequence). The CDR3 nucleotides are TGTGCCACCAGCAGGGAGACAGGGGGCCTCACTGAAGCTTTCTTT. Translated: CATSRETGGLTEAFF.

V usage is TRBV5-1 and J usage is TRBJ2-5, with D perhaps matching TRBD1 (7 bases). Per germline, CDR1 SGHRS and CDR2 YFSETQ. Deletions cut 5 bases from V and 3 bases from J, with 17 bases between. The CDR3 is 15 amino acids. CDR3 DNA: TGCGCCAGCAGACAGAGGACAGGAGGGGAAGAGACCCAGTACTTC. As protein: CASRQRTGGEETQYF.

This clonotype was observed many times. The chain combines TRBV28 with TRBJ2-5; 8 nucleotides match TRBD1. The CDR3 has 14 residues. Per germline, CDR1 MDHEN and CDR2 SYDVKM. The trim removed 2 bases at V and 5 bases at J, leaving 4 bases unmatched. CDR3 DNA sequence: TGTGCCAGCAGTTTAGTGGACAGGGTCGAGACCCAGTACTTC. Amino acids: CASSLVDRVETQYF. The full variable domain, with the rest looked up from reference TRBV28 and TRBJ2-5, is DVKVTQSSRYLVKRTGEKVFLECVQDMDHENMFWYRQDPGLGLRLIYFSYDVKMKEKGDIPEGYSVSREKKERFSLILESASTNQTSMYLCASSLVDRVETQYFGPGTRLLVL.

The chain employs TRBV28 and TRBJ2-2; the match to TRBD2 covers 7 bases. The germline V gene encodes CDR1 MDHEN and CDR2 SYDVKM. CDR3 length: 13 residues. Trimming cost V 9 bases and J 5 bases; bases outside gene matches: 6. The CDR3 is CASHSGPTGELFF. The CDR3, as DNA: TGTGCCAGTCATAGCGGGCCTACCGGGGAGCTGTTTTTT.

V and J are TRBV28 and TRBJ2-7, with D possibly called TRBD1 or TRBD2 (5 bases each). CDR3 length: 14 amino acids. Trimming took off 4 bases at V and 3 bases at J, with 13 bases between the two ends. The V gene's germline CDR1 is MDHEN and CDR2 SYDVKM. The CDR3 DNA reads as TGTGCCAGCAGTTCAGCCGGGGCCTACTACGAGCAGTACTTC. Amino acids: CASSSAGAYYEQYF.

Written as DNA, the CDR3 is TGTGCCAGCTCACCATCAAGCTCGGTTGAGCAGTACTTC. Its translation: CASSPSSSVEQYF. The rearrangement joins TRBV18 to TRBJ2-7; no firm D call. V was trimmed by 2 bases and J by 7 bases, leaving 12 bases between them. The CDR3 extends over 13 amino acids. Germline CDR1 reads KGHSH; CDR2 reads LQKENI.

In nucleotides, the CDR3 is TGTGCCAGCAGCTTAGGCGGTGTTACGAACACTGAAGCTTTCTTT. It yields the protein CASSLGGVTNTEAFF. The rearrangement joins TRBV7-2 to TRBJ1-1; D remains unclear. Germline-derived CDR1 and CDR2 are SGHTA and FQGNSA. V shed 1 base and J shed 1 base, with 10 bases lying between them. The CDR3 has 15 residues.

Ten or more counts support this clonotype. The chain joins TRBV5-1 to TRBJ2-1, with 8 bases identical to TRBD1. Germline CDR1 SGHRS, CDR2 YFSETQ. This CDR3 region has 16 residues. Trimming removed 0 bases from V and 7 bases from J; junction bases left unmatched: 9. The CDR3: CASSLDPGGLVNEQFF. CDR3 DNA: TGCGCCAGCAGCTTGGATCCAGGGGGCCTAGTAAATGAGCAGTTCTTC.

The rearrangement uses TRBV4-1 and TRBJ2-3; D is unresolved. With 1 base removed from V and 6 bases from J, the gap between germline ends came to 14 bases. This CDR3 comprises 15 residues. Per the germline V gene, CDR1 is MGHRA and CDR2 is YSYEKL. CDR3 protein: CASSQVKSLKDTQYF. Written as DNA, the CDR3 is TGCGCCAGCAGCCAAGTCAAAAGTCTCAAGGATACGCAGTATTTT.

This clonotype appeared a few times. The rearrangement links TRBV27 to TRBJ1-5; no clear D gene. The CDR3 has 13 amino acids. CDR1 and CDR2 (germline): MNHEY, SMNVEV (reference sequence). V was clipped by 3 bases and J by 6 bases, with 9 bases between them. The CDR3 DNA reads TGTGCCAGCAGTTTGGGATCTGGTCAGCCCCAGCATTTT. This gives the protein CASSLGSGQPQHF.

This chain connects TRBV7-9 to TRBJ2-7, with 9 bases lining up with TRBD1. Germline V gene lookup returns CDR1 SEHNR and CDR2 FQNEAQ (reference sequence). The ends lost 5 bases at V and 6 bases at J; junction bases unmatched: 8. The CDR3 has 14 residues. CDR3 sequence (DNA): TGTGCCAGCAGCGTATGGGACAGGGTCGGCGAGCAGTACTTC. Protein: CASSVWDRVGEQYF.

This clonotype was counted a few times. V and J are TRBV5-1 and TRBJ2-7; D not certain. The CDR3 totals 14 residues. In germline, CDR1 is SGHRS, CDR2 YFSETQ. Trimming pared 0 bases from V and 3 bases from J, leaving 10 bases between. The CDR3 region is CASSLAWGNYEQYF. The CDR3 DNA reads TGCGCCAGCAGCTTGGCCTGGGGAAACTACGAGCAGTACTTC.

V and J are TRBV4-2 and TRBJ1-5, with D tentatively TRBD1 (6 bases). CDR1 is LGHNA, CDR2 YNFKEQ, per germline. The CDR3 has 15 residues. V was cut by 4 bases and J by 2 bases, with 12 bases left in between. In DNA, the CDR3 is TGTGCCAGCAGCCCTCAGGGGATGGGCAATCAGCCCCAGCATTTT. Its protein is CASSPQGMGNQPQHF.

This clonotype was picked up one time. The rearrangement joins TRBV4-1 to TRBJ2-1; D is possibly TRBD1 (6 bases). The V and J ends lost 0 bases and 6 bases respectively, with 18 bases between them. This CDR3 has 17 amino acids. From germline, CDR1 is MGHRA and CDR2 YSYEKL. CDR3 nucleotide sequence: TGCGCCAGCAGCCAAGATAAGGGACACATTTTAGTCAATGAGCAGTTCTTC. It translates to CASSQDKGHILVNEQFF.

Ten or more counts support this clonotype. The genes are TRBV12-3 or TRBV12-4 and TRBJ2-2; unclear D gene. CDR3 length equals 12 residues. V dropped 2 bases and J dropped 2 bases, with 0 bases sitting between them. This CDR3 is CASSLNTGELFF. As DNA, the CDR3 is TGTGCCAGCAGTTTAAACACCGGGGAGCTGTTTTTT.

This clonotype was observed a few times. J is TRBJ2-7 and V is TRBV7-2, with TRBD1 as a possible D gene (5 bases). Germline V gives CDR1 SGHTA, CDR2 FQGNSA. Trimming stripped 1 base from V and 7 bases from J, with 11 bases between. The CDR3 is made up of 13 amino acids. The CDR3 is CASSLDGRGEQYF. The CDR3 nucleotides are TGTGCCAGCAGCTTAGATGGAAGGGGTGAGCAGTACTTC.

This chain connects TRBV12-3 or TRBV12-4 to TRBJ2-7, with 10 bases matching TRBD2. This CDR3 has 15 residues. Trimming cost V 5 bases and J 7 bases; bases outside gene matches: 11. The CDR3 DNA sequence: TGTGCCAGCAGTAAGCTAGCGGGGGCGTCGAAAGAGCAGTACTTC. This translates into CASSKLAGASKEQYF.

The chain has TRBV28 and TRBJ2-2; no clear D. The CDR3 length is 15 residues. The germline V gene encodes CDR1 MDHEN and CDR2 SYDVKM. The V end was cut by 6 bases, the J end by 2 bases, with 13 bases between. The DNA for the CDR3 is TGTGCCAGCAGCGGACCAGCCTTAAACACCGGGGAGCTGTTTTTT. Protein product: CASSGPALNTGELFF.

This clonotype has only one observation. The V and J genes are TRBV30 and TRBJ2-7; D is perhaps TRBD2 (6 bases). V lost 5 bases, J lost 1 base, and 12 bases lay in between. This CDR3 region has 13 residues. Per the germline V gene, CDR1 is GTSNPN and CDR2 is SVGIG (reference sequence). Here the CDR3 reads CAWDAGRSYEQYF. The CDR3 DNA follows: TGTGCCTGGGACGCTGGGAGGTCCTACGAGCAGTACTTC.

The rearrangement links TRBV28 to TRBJ2-2, with D possibly being TRBD1 (6 bases). Per the germline V gene, CDR1 is MDHEN and CDR2 is SYDVKM. The ends were cut back, 6 bases at V and 7 bases at J, with 18 bases in the middle. CDR3 length: 15 amino acids. CDR3 region: CASSLKLGGIGELFF. Here the CDR3 DNA reads TGTGCCAGCAGCCTTAAACTAGGGGGAATCGGGGAGCTGTTTTTT.

This chain joins TRBV9 and TRBJ2-3, with D perhaps matching TRBD1 (6 bases). Per germline, CDR1 SGDLS and CDR2 YYNGEE. Trimming stripped 8 bases from V and 2 bases from J, with 12 bases between. The CDR3 spans 13 residues. The CDR3 reads CARKTGFTDTQYF. CDR3 bases: TGTGCCAGGAAGACAGGTTTCACAGATACGCAGTATTTT.

J is TRBJ2-7 and V is TRBV20-1; the match to TRBD2 covers 10 bases. CDR3 size: 14 residues. V shed 5 bases, J shed 7 bases, and the junction held 11 bases outside the gene matches. Germline V gene lookup returns CDR1 DFQATT and CDR2 SNEGSKA (reference sequence). CDR3 DNA sequence: TGCAGTGCTCCCCAGCGGGAGGGCCGACGGGAGCAGTACTTC. Encoded protein: CSAPQREGRREQYF.

The genes are TRBV5-1 and TRBJ2-5, with unresolved D. V gave up 0 bases and J gave up 2 bases, with 11 bases separating them. This CDR3 region has 15 residues. The germline V gene encodes CDR1 SGHRS and CDR2 YFSETQ. CDR3 DNA: TGCGCCAGCAGCTTGGAGGTAGGCCCACAAGAGACCCAGTACTTC. Amino acid sequence: CASSLEVGPQETQYF.